Below, one T cell receptor (beta chain) is given with its context. This record comes from a study of blood T cell repertoires in COVID-19. Sequencing was performed with immunoSEQ multiplex PCR; in TCRdb, only in-frame clones are kept and a portion is missing. The sample holds 100,000 or so clones, approximately 85% seen once. Source material: peripheral blood. The TCR originated in a man aged 35 to 55 with active or convalescent COVID-19.

Here the CDR3 reads CASTDPGQAAEAFF. CDR3 nucleotide sequence: TGTGCCAGCACCGACCCCGGACAGGCCGCTGAAGCTTTCTTT. V is TRBV6-6 and J is TRBJ1-1, with TRBD1 identical over 7 bases. CDR1 and CDR2 from the germline V gene are MNHNY and SVGAGI (reference sequence). Unmatched junction bases numbered 11, after V lost 7 bases and J lost 6 bases. The CDR3 extends over 14 amino acids.